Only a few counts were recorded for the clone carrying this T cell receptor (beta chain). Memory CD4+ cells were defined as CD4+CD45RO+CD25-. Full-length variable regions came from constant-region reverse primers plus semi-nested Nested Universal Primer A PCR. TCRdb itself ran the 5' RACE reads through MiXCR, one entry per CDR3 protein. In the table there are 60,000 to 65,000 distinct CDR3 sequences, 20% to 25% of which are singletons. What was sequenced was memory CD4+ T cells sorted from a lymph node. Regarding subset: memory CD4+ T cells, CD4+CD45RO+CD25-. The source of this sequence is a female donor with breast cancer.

The CDR3 nucleotides are TGTGCCAGCAGTTACTCGTGGAGTTCCTACAATGAGCAGTTCTTC. Its protein is CASSYSWSSYNEQFF. The chain links TRBV6-5 to TRBJ2-1; D remains ambiguous. CDR1 and CDR2 (germline): MNHEY, SVGAGI. The CDR3 spans 15 residues. V lost 0 bases and J 1 base, leaving 7 bases between the germline ends.